The T cell receptor beta chain under discussion was sequenced for a study of blood T cell repertoires in COVID-19. Looked up from germline, CDR1 is MDHEN and CDR2 is SYDVKM. Trimming removed 4 bases from V and 5 bases from J; junction bases left unmatched: 8. The CDR3 is 14 amino acids. Sequencing was performed with immunoSEQ multiplex PCR; in TCRdb, only in-frame clones are kept and a portion is missing. The sample holds around 120,000 clones, less than 90% seen once. The sequence derives from a man of 80 years or more with acute or convalescent COVID-19. Sequences were obtained from peripheral blood. V usage is TRBV28 and J usage is TRBJ2-7; 7 positions match TRBD1. The CDR3 coding sequence is TGTGCCAGCAGTTCGCCACAGGGGTTCCACGAGCAGTACTTC. Translated, it gives CASSSPQGFHEQYF. Complete variable domain (other parts from reference TRBV28 and TRBJ2-7): DVKVTQSSRYLVKRTGEKVFLECVQDMDHENMFWYRQDPGLGLRLIYFSYDVKMKEKGDIPEGYSVSREKKERFSLILESASTNQTSMYLCASSSPQGFHEQYFGPGTRLTVT.